The rows below give T cell receptor beta chains drawn from one sample of a study of blood T cell repertoires in COVID-19. Clones were sequenced by immunoSEQ multiplex PCR, and TCRdb holds only the in-frame ones, with some missing. This repertoire shows 300,000 or so clones, 80% to 90% found once; its top ten account for roughly 3.6%. Source material: peripheral blood. These receptors all come from a middle-aged woman with acute or convalescent COVID-19. CDR3s include the opening cysteine and the closing phenylalanine or tryptophan. D genes are given only for firm matches. Clone size appears in some rows only: once, few, many, or a class for an expanded clone.

J	size	D	V	DNA	CDR3
TRBJ2-2	few	-	TRBV24-1	TGTGCCACCAGTCAGAACAGGAACACCGGGGAGCTGTTTTTT	CATSQNRNTGELFF
TRBJ1-2	-	-	TRBV19	TGTGCCAGTAGTATAAGCCCCCCAGACACTGCGGGGGGCTACACCTTC	CASSISPPDTAGGYTF
TRBJ1-4	-	-	TRBV18	TGTGCCAGCTCACTACCGGGACAACCGAAAAAACTGTTTTTT	CASSLPGQPKKLFF
TRBJ1-3	once	-	TRBV9	TGTGCCAGCAGCCCCAGGGGTCGGACCTCTGGAAACACCATATATTTT	CASSPRGRTSGNTIYF
TRBJ2-5	-	-	TRBV12-3/TRBV12-4	TGTGCCAGCAGTTTTTACGGAGAGACCCAGTACTTC	CASSFYGETQYF
TRBJ2-3	-	TRBD2	TRBV7-2	TGTGCCAGCAGCCCCCATGCTAGCGGGGCCGTGGCAGATACGCAGTATTTT	CASSPHASGAVADTQYF
TRBJ1-5	-	-	TRBV18	TGTGCCAGCTCACAATCGGAGGGACGCGCTCAGCCCCAGCATTTT	CASSQSEGRAQPQHF
TRBJ1-2	-	TRBD1	TRBV6-5	TGTGCCAGCATCCTGCCGGGACAGCGGTCCGATGGCTACACCTTC	CASILPGQRSDGYTF
TRBJ1-2	-	-	TRBV19	TGTGCCAGTAAAGAGGAAGGGAGGTTCTATGGCTACACCTTC	CASKEEGRFYGYTF
TRBJ1-1	-	-	TRBV29-1	TGCAGCGTCTGGGGGGGACAAAACACTGAAGCTTTCTTT	CSVWGGQNTEAFF
TRBJ2-5	-	TRBD1	TRBV20-1	TGCAGTGCTAGTCCCGGACAGGGAGCTCAAGAGACCCAGTACTTC	CSASPGQGAQETQYF
TRBJ1-2	-	TRBD1	TRBV19	TGTGCCACCCAACAGGGGGTCTCTGGCGGCTACACCTTC	CATQQGVSGGYTF
TRBJ2-1	-	-	TRBV19	TGTGCCACTCAGGGGCCCTTAAGGATGAATGAGCAGTTCTTC	CATQGPLRMNEQFF
TRBJ1-2	-	TRBD1	TRBV5-1	TGCGCCAGCAGCATCGGGGACAGGTCGTATGGCTACACCTTC	CASSIGDRSYGYTF
TRBJ2-3	-	-	TRBV6-5	TGTGCCAGCAAGGCTGGCCAGGGGCGGAGTGAGTATTTT	CASKAGQGRSEYF
TRBJ1-5	-	-	TRBV21-1	TGTGCCAGCGGTCGACCGTGGGGCCCCAATCAGCCCCAGCATTTT	CASGRPWGPNQPQHF
TRBJ1-6	-	-	TRBV6-6	TGTGCCAGCAGTTACGGGGGCAGGGAGAGAATCCTCCACTTT	CASSYGGRERILHF
TRBJ1-2	-	-	TRBV5-1	TGCGCCAGCAGCTTGCAGGGCAGCTATGGCTACACCTTC	CASSLQGSYGYTF
TRBJ1-2	-	TRBD1	TRBV19	TGTGCCAGTGGCCATCTATCAGGGGGCGCGGAAGGCTACACCTTC	CASGHLSGGAEGYTF
TRBJ1-5	-	TRBD1	TRBV3-1/TRBV3-2	TGTGCCAGCAGTCAAAAGGGGACAGCAAATCAGCCCCAGCATTTT	CASSQKGTANQPQHF
TRBJ2-5	few	-	TRBV5-8	TGTGCCAGCAGCCCCGGACAGAACCAAGAGACCCAGTACTTC	CASSPGQNQETQYF
TRBJ1-5	-	-	TRBV21-1	TGTGCCAGCAGCTCCAGGGCCCTCAAGGTGGGTAATCAGCCCCAGCATTTT	CASSSRALKVGNQPQHF
TRBJ1-2	few	-	TRBV5-1	TGCGCCAGCAGCCCGTCAGGGGACTATGGCTACACCTTC	CASSPSGDYGYTF
TRBJ1-2	-	-	TRBV25-1	TGTGCCAGCAGTGGACACCCTAACTATGGCTACACCTTC	CASSGHPNYGYTF
TRBJ1-6	-	-	TRBV12-5	TGTGCTAGTGCCCCTCGAGGGGGAGATTCACCCCTCCACTTT	CASAPRGGDSPLHF
TRBJ1-1	-	TRBD1	TRBV27	TGTGCCAGCAGTTTCGGGACAGGAGCCCTCACTGAAGCTTTCTTT	CASSFGTGALTEAFF
TRBJ2-3	-	-	TRBV5-4	TGTGCCAGCAGTCCGACAGGTTACTCAGATACGCAGTATTTT	CASSPTGYSDTQYF
TRBJ2-3	-	-	TRBV24-1	TGTGCCACCGGGGCGGGGTTCGCAGATACGCAGTATTTT	CATGAGFADTQYF
TRBJ2-3	-	-	TRBV6-5	TGTGCCAGCAGTAAGACGGCGCGGGATACGCAGTATTTT	CASSKTARDTQYF
TRBJ1-5	few	-	TRBV5-1	TGCGCCAGCAGCTTGGGCAGGGCCGATCAGCCCCAGCATTTT	CASSLGRADQPQHF
TRBJ1-1	few	-	TRBV6-5	TGTGCCAGCTGGTACTTACGAGGTAAAGCTTTCTTT	CASWYLRGKAFF
TRBJ1-3	-	-	TRBV6-1	TGTGCCAGCAGTGAACAGTGGGCATCTGGAAACACCATATATTTT	CASSEQWASGNTIYF
TRBJ1-1	-	-	TRBV7-2	TGTGCCAGCAGCTTAGAAGGGAGGGGAAACACTGAAGCTTTCTTT	CASSLEGRGNTEAFF
TRBJ1-2	-	TRBD1	TRBV4-1	TGCGCCAGCAGCCAAGATGGGTCAGGGGGCTATGGCTACACCTTC	CASSQDGSGGYGYTF
TRBJ2-5	-	TRBD2	TRBV7-6	TGTGCCAGCAGCTTACAGAACCCAGCGGGGGTGATGGAGACCCAGTACTTC	CASSLQNPAGVMETQYF
TRBJ2-6	-	TRBD2	TRBV10-3	TGTGCCAACGCCCGGCGGGGGGTGGGAGATGGGGCCAACGTCCTGACTTTC	CANARRGVGDGANVLTF
TRBJ1-2	-	-	TRBV19	TGTGCCAGTAGTATATTTAACCGGCTGGTCGGGGGCTACACCTTC	CASSIFNRLVGGYTF